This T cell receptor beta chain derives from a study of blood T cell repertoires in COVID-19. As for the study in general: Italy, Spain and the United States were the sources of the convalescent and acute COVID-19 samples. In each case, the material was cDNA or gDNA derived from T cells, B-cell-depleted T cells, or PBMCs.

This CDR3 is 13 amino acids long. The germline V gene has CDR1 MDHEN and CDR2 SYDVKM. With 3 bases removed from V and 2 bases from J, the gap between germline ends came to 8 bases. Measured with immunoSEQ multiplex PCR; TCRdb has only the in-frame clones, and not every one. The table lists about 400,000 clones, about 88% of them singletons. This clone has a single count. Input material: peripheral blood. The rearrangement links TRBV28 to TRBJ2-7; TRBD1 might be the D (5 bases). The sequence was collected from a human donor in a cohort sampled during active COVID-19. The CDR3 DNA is TGTGCCAGCAGTTTCCCAGGGACCTACGAGCAGTACTTC. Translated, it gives CASSFPGTYEQYF.